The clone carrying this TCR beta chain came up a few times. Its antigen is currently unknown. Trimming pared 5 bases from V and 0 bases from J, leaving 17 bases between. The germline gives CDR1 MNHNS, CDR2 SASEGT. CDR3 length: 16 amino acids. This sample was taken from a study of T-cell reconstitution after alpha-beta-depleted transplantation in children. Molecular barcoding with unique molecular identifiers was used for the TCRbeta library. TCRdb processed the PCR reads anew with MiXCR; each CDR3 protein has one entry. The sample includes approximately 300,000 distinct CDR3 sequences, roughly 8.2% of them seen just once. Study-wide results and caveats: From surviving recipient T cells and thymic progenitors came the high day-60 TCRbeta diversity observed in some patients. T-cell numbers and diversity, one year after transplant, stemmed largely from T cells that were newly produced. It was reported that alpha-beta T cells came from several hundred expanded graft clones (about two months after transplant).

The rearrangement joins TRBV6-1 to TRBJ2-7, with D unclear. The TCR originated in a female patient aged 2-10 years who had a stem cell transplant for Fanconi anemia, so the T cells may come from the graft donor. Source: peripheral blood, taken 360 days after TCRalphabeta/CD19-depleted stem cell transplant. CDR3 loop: CASSPRASMSSYEQYV. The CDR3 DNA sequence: TGTGCCAGCAGTCCTAGGGCCTCGATGAGCTCCTACGAGCAGTACGTC.